Listed below are T cell receptor beta chains from one sample, sequenced in a study of T cell responses to AZD1222 COVID-19 vaccine. Generated by immunoSEQ multiplex PCR, the TCRdb table keeps only in-frame clones and is missing some. The sample carries approximately 68,000 clones, roughly 91% recorded once. Source: peripheral blood, taken on day 0 of AZD1222 vaccination. The receptors derive from an adult in good health. CDR3s include the opening cysteine and the closing phenylalanine or tryptophan. Each record gives: CDR3 protein, CDR3 DNA, D gene, J gene, V gene, clone size. D genes are given only for firm matches. Size is stated for part of the rows, as once, few or many counts, or as a class when the clone is expanded.

CASSFPGRRGNSPLHF	TGTGCCAGCAGTTTCCCGGGACGCCGGGGGAATTCACCCCTCCACTTT	-	TRBJ1-6	TRBV6-2/TRBV6-3	-
CASGRNPAGWMNTEAFF	TGTGCTAGTGGTAGGAATCCGGCGGGGTGGATGAACACTGAAGCTTTCTTT	-	TRBJ1-1	TRBV12-5	-
CASGLDRVYTQYF	TGTGCTAGTGGTTTGGACAGGGTTTATACGCAGTATTTT	-	TRBJ2-3	TRBV12-5	-
CASNQAGGWNNEQFF	TGTGCCAGCAATCAAGCAGGGGGTTGGAACAATGAGCAGTTCTTC	TRBD1	TRBJ2-1	TRBV2	-
CAWSVGQGGSYGYTF	TGTGCCTGGAGTGTCGGACAGGGAGGCTCCTATGGCTACACCTTC	TRBD1	TRBJ1-2	TRBV30	-
CASSPYYDRGNQPQHF	TGCGCCAGCAGCCCCTACTATGACAGGGGGAATCAGCCCCAGCATTTT	TRBD1	TRBJ1-5	TRBV4-1	-
CASSLARGNDSPLHF	TGTGCCAGCAGCTTAGCGCGGGGGAACGATTCACCCCTCCACTTT	-	TRBJ1-6	TRBV7-9	few
CASSPGPGKNYGYTF	TGTGCCAGCAGCCCCGGGCCTGGTAAAAACTATGGCTACACCTTC	-	TRBJ1-2	TRBV7-6	-
CASSPDREAFF	TGCGCCAGCAGTCCCGACAGGGAAGCTTTCTTT	-	TRBJ1-1	TRBV10-2	-
CASSISGNQPQHF	TGTGCCAGTAGTATCTCCGGGAATCAGCCCCAGCATTTT	-	TRBJ1-5	TRBV19	-
CASSTQRAAGETGELFF	TGTGCCAGCAGCACCCAACGGGCAGCGGGGGAAACCGGGGAGCTGTTTTTT	TRBD2	TRBJ2-2	TRBV5-6	few
CASSYSTEPTEAFF	TGTGCCAGCAGTTACTCGACAGAACCCACTGAAGCTTTCTTT	-	TRBJ1-1	TRBV6-5	-
CASSLGLISEKLFF	TGCGCCAGCAGCTTGGGGTTAATCTCTGAAAAACTGTTTTTT	-	TRBJ1-4	TRBV5-1	-
CASSLPQGRGEQFF	TGCGCCAGCAGCTTGCCCCAGGGGAGGGGTGAGCAGTTCTTC	-	TRBJ2-1	TRBV5-1	-
CASSPGTGVDYGYTF	TGTGCCAGCAGTCCCGGGACAGGGGTGGACTATGGCTACACCTTC	TRBD1	TRBJ1-2	TRBV28	-
CATSRERGMEQPQHF	TGTGCCACCAGCAGAGAACGGGGAATGGAACAGCCCCAGCATTTT	-	TRBJ1-5	TRBV15	-
CASSKDRSTEKLFF	TGTGCCAGTAGTAAGGACAGGTCGACTGAAAAACTGTTTTTT	TRBD1	TRBJ1-4	TRBV19	-
CASSSDSHHGIQFF	TGTGCCAGCAGCTCGGACAGCCACCATGGTATCCAGTTCTTC	-	TRBJ2-1	TRBV7-2	once
CASTSAMQPQHF	TGTGCCAGTACCTCTGCGATGCAGCCCCAGCATTTT	-	TRBJ1-5	TRBV19	-
CASSWAGTASYEQYF	TGCGCCAGCAGCTGGGCCGGGACAGCCTCCTACGAGCAGTACTTC	TRBD1	TRBJ2-7	TRBV5-1	-
CASSLGAVGDSPLHF	TGTGCCAGCAGCTTAGGGGCCGTGGGAGATTCACCCCTCCACTTT	-	TRBJ1-6	TRBV7-8	-
CSASPRPGELFF	TGCAGTGCTAGTCCCCGACCCGGGGAGCTGTTTTTT	-	TRBJ2-2	TRBV20-1	-
CASSGEQGLDENGYTF	TGCGCCAGCAGTGGTGAACAGGGTCTCGACGAGAATGGCTACACCTTC	-	TRBJ1-2	TRBV10-2	-
CASSWAGTSKETQYF	TGTGCCAGCAGTTGGGCCGGGACAAGTAAAGAGACCCAGTACTTC	-	TRBJ2-5	TRBV6-5	-
CASSLGKGLGTDTQYF	TGTGCCAGCAGCTTGGGAAAGGGGCTGGGTACAGATACGCAGTATTTT	-	TRBJ2-3	TRBV5-8	-
CASSLASQGSNQPQHF	TGTGCCAGCAGTTTGGCCAGCCAGGGTAGCAATCAGCCCCAGCATTTT	-	TRBJ1-5	TRBV28	-
CASSLDGPWGYTF	TGTGCCAGCAGCCTAGACGGCCCTTGGGGCTACACCTTC	-	TRBJ1-2	TRBV5-4	-
CASRTGDAGELFF	TGTGCCAGCAGAACAGGGGATGCCGGGGAGCTGTTTTTT	TRBD1	TRBJ2-2	TRBV25-1	-
CASSGPNQETQYF	TGTGCCAGCAGTGGGCCGAACCAAGAGACCCAGTACTTC	-	TRBJ2-5	TRBV21-1	few
CASSTHTEAFF	TGTGCCAGCAGCACACACACTGAAGCTTTCTTT	-	TRBJ1-1	TRBV7-2	-
CASSFTDRAYGYTF	TGTGCCAGCAGCTTTACCGACAGGGCCTATGGCTACACCTTC	TRBD1	TRBJ1-2	TRBV5-5	-
CASSVRRTSGGAGGQADTQYF	TGTGCCAGCAGTGTACGGCGAACTAGCGGGGGGGCCGGTGGTCAAGCAGATACGCAGTATTTT	TRBD2	TRBJ2-3	TRBV2	-
CASSFGGANEQYF	TGTGCCAGCAGCTTCGGAGGGGCGAACGAGCAGTACTTC	-	TRBJ2-7	TRBV7-9	-
CASSFRQGGTGELFF	TGTGCCAGCAGCTTTCGACAGGGGGGCACCGGGGAGCTGTTTTTT	TRBD1	TRBJ2-2	TRBV7-8	-
CASSPWGITGNTIYF	TGTGCCAGCAGCCCCTGGGGGATCACTGGAAACACCATATATTTT	-	TRBJ1-3	TRBV7-8	-